The clone carrying this TCR beta chain was observed a handful of times. As yet, its antigen is unknown. This entry is derived from a study of T cells in localized non-small cell lung cancer. Study-wide results and limits: Elevated blood T cell density was associated with longer overall survival.

TCRdb's table, derived via immunoSEQ multiplex PCR, lists solely in-frame clones and lacks some. This table holds over 950 clones, under 30% found once. Adjacent lung samples, free of atypia, were obtained at least 2 cm from the tumor margin. The source material was normal lung tissue next to the tumor, sampled before any cancer treatment. This clonotype was obtained from an older female donor with stage I lung adenocarcinoma.

CDR3 in amino acids: CACLPLAGAYNEQFF. The CDR3 DNA reads as TGTGCCTGCTTGCCCCTAGCGGGGGCCTACAATGAGCAGTTCTTC. The gene calls are TRBV30 and TRBJ2-1; TRBD2 matches 10 bases. The CDR3 consists of 15 residues. With V trimmed by 6 bases and J by 2 bases, 7 bases remained unmatched. Germline values: CDR1 GTSNPN, CDR2 SVGIG (reference sequence).